Below are 26 T cell receptor beta chains sequenced from a single sample in a study of graft-versus-host responses after intestinal transplantation. Assay: immunoSEQ multiplex PCR; the TCRdb copy retains only in-frame clones and omits some. The sample has thousands of clones, around 33% seen once; the top ten hold about 5%. Specimen: alloreactive CD4+ T cells from a mixed lymphocyte reaction culture, collected before intestinal transplant. Subset of the sample: CFSE-low proliferating T cells sorted from roughly 6-day pre-transplant mixed lymphocyte reaction (GvH or HvG direction). The receptors derive from a human patient who received an intestinal transplant.

The chain links TRBV21-1 to TRBJ2-1; the table's D gene call, TRBD1, was not cross checked with the DNA. TRBV21-1 is a pseudogene locus. This CDR3 spans 15 amino acids. This CDR3 is CASSKKGTIVYEQFF. CDR3 nucleotide sequence: TGTGCCAGCAGCAAAAAGGGGACAATCGTCTATGAGCAGTTCTTC.

This clone was found a few times. The same CDR3 can be traced to other DNA sequences in this sample. The rearrangement links TRBV28 to TRBJ1-2; D remains ambiguous. The CDR3 runs 13 residues. V lost 2 bases to trimming and J lost 4 bases, with 8 bases between them. Germline CDR1 and CDR2: MDHEN and SYDVKM. The CDR3 is CASSLPGRYGYTF. The CDR3 region has the DNA TGTGCCAGCAGTTTACCAGGTCGCTATGGCTACACCTTC.

The V and J genes are TRBV19 and TRBJ2-5; TRBD1 matches 8 bases. CDR3 length: 14 residues. Trimming cost V 4 bases and J 5 bases; bases outside gene matches: 6. Germline V lookup: CDR1 LNHDA, CDR2 SQIVND (reference sequence). The CDR3 DNA follows: TGTGCCAGTAGTACCGGACAGGGACGGGAGACCCAGTACTTC. Translating gives CASSTGQGRETQYF.

The rearrangement links TRBV6-6 to TRBJ2-5; TRBD1 matches at 7 bases. The CDR3 length is 14 residues. The J segment lost 4 bases and the V segment lost 4 bases, leaving 6 bases of the junction unmatched. Germline loops: CDR1 MNHNY, CDR2 SVGAGI (reference sequence). The CDR3 reads CASSFGTASETQYF. The CDR3 DNA sequence: TGTGCCAGCAGTTTTGGGACAGCGTCAGAGACCCAGTACTTC.

The V and J genes are TRBV30 and TRBJ2-7; D perhaps matches TRBD1 (5 bases). V was clipped by 5 bases and J by 4 bases, with 18 bases between them. CDR3 length: 14 amino acids. Germline V lookup: CDR1 GTSNPN, CDR2 SVGIG (reference sequence). In DNA, the CDR3 is TGTGCCTGGGATGCGACAGTACCCGGGTACGAGCAGTACTTC. Its translation: CAWDATVPGYEQYF.

This clone came up a few times. This chain uses TRBV18 with TRBJ1-1, with 11 bases lining up with TRBD1. The CDR3 sequence is 15 residues long. Germline V gives CDR1 KGHSH, CDR2 LQKENI. V lost 3 bases, J lost 5 bases, and 5 bases stayed unmatched. CDR3 region: CASSPDRGRVTEAFF. CDR3 in DNA: TGTGCCAGCTCACCGGACAGGGGGCGGGTGACTGAAGCTTTCTTT.

CDR3 protein: CAWSVPADTQYF. As DNA, the CDR3 is TGTGCCTGGAGTGTACCCGCGGATACGCAGTATTTT. V is TRBV30 and J is TRBJ2-3; D not resolved. The CDR3 has 12 residues. Germline V gene lookup returns CDR1 GTSNPN and CDR2 SVGIG (reference sequence). Trimming pared 0 bases from V and 6 bases from J, leaving 7 bases between.

The rearrangement uses TRBV18 and TRBJ2-7; TRBD1 matches 7 bases. The V gene's germline CDR1 is KGHSH and CDR2 LQKENI. The ends lost 2 bases at V and 8 bases at J; junction bases unmatched: 9. CDR3 size: 14 residues. The CDR3 DNA follows: TGTGCCAGCTCACCAGACAGGGTTATAGGTAAGCAGTACTTC. Translated: CASSPDRVIGKQYF.

By share of the sample, this clone is medium-sized. This chain links TRBV5-1 with TRBJ1-6; the D is unclear. The CDR3 is 13 amino acids. Trimming removed 4 bases from V and 10 bases from J, with 12 bases in between. Germline V gives CDR1 SGHRS, CDR2 YFSETQ. CDR3 sequence: CASSLGGRSPLHF. CDR3 in DNA: TGCGCCAGCAGCCTGGGAGGGCGCTCACCCCTCCACTTT. Full variable domain (outside the CDR3, taken from reference TRBV5-1 and TRBJ1-6): KAGVTQTPRYLIKTRGQQVTLSCSPISGHRSVSWYQQTPGQGLQFLFEYFSETQRNKGNFPGRFSGRQFSNSRSEMNVSTLELGDSALYLCASSLGGRSPLHFGNGTRLTVT.

The genes are TRBV6-1 and TRBJ1-4; perhaps TRBD1 as D (5 bases). This CDR3 contains 15 residues. V was shortened by 5 bases and J by 8 bases, with 18 bases between the two germline ends. The germline V gene encodes CDR1 MNHNS and CDR2 SASEGT. For the CDR3, the DNA is TGTGCCAGCAGTCCTTGGGGCAGGGAAGTCGAAAAACTGTTTTTT. Its translation: CASSPWGREVEKLFF.

The J gene is TRBJ2-1, the V gene TRBV28; D remains ambiguous. V was shortened by 5 bases and J by 9 bases, with 8 bases between the two germline ends. The CDR3 is 11 residues long. Germline-derived CDR1 and CDR2 are MDHEN and SYDVKM. Here the CDR3 reads CASSPRFEQFF. Written as DNA, the CDR3 is TGTGCCAGCAGTCCCCGGTTTGAGCAGTTCTTC.

Only one count was recorded for this clone. The chain has TRBV5-6 and TRBJ1-1; D not resolved. This CDR3 has 12 amino acids. The germline V gene encodes CDR1 SGHDT and CDR2 YYEEEE. Trimming removed 4 bases from V and 8 bases from J, with 12 bases in between. CDR3 DNA sequence: TGTGCCAGCAGCCGCGGGCTGGCAGAAGCTTTCTTT. Translated, it gives CASSRGLAEAFF.

The chain is built from TRBV7-2 and TRBJ2-2, with a weak D call TRBD1 (5 bases). CDR1 and CDR2 from the germline V gene are SGHTA and FQGNSA. The V end was cut by 6 bases, the J end by 4 bases, with 15 bases between. The CDR3 runs 15 residues. In nucleotides, the CDR3 is TGTGCCAGCAGATACAGGCAGATTGGCACCGGGGAGCTGTTTTTT. Protein: CASRYRQIGTGELFF.

This clone was counted once. The chain is built from TRBV5-6 and TRBJ1-5; 8 bases match TRBD1. The germline CDR1 and CDR2 sequences are SGHDT and YYEEEE. The CDR3 spans 15 residues. V was clipped by 4 bases and J by 3 bases; unmatched bases: 6. CDR3 loop: CASSIGQGPNQPQHF. The CDR3 DNA is TGTGCCAGCAGCATAGGACAGGGCCCCAATCAGCCCCAGCATTTT.

This clone was seen more than once but under ten times. The V and J genes are TRBV7-8 and TRBJ2-7; a weak D match, TRBD2 (6 bases). Germline V lookup: CDR1 SGHVS, CDR2 FQNEAQ. Trimming removed 5 bases at V and 0 bases at J, with 17 bases between. The CDR3 loop spans 16 amino acids. The CDR3 reads CASSPLPGLNSYEQYF. Written as DNA, the CDR3 is TGTGCCAGCAGCCCGCTTCCGGGACTCAACTCCTACGAGCAGTACTTC.

V is TRBV6-6 and J is TRBJ1-2, with D possibly TRBD1 on 6 matching bases. Germline CDR1 and CDR2: MNHNY and SVGAGI (reference sequence). CDR3 length: 15 amino acids. The ends were cut back, 0 bases at V and 2 bases at J, with 10 bases in the middle. CDR3 sequence reads: CASSYSGAPNYGYTF. In DNA, the CDR3 is TGTGCCAGCAGTTACTCGGGGGCCCCCAACTATGGCTACACCTTC.

This chain links TRBV6-5 with TRBJ2-7; D possibly corresponds to TRBD1 (6 bases). Germline-derived CDR1 and CDR2 are MNHEY and SVGAGI. With 6 bases removed from V and 2 bases from J, the gap between germline ends came to 17 bases. CDR3 length: 15 amino acids. The DNA for the CDR3 is TGTGCCAGCAGCGGGTGGGGGACACGGACCTACGAGCAGTACTTC. Its translation is CASSGWGTRTYEQYF.

V usage is TRBV5-1 and J usage is TRBJ2-2; 14 bases fit TRBD2. This CDR3 has 15 amino acids. J gave up 7 bases and V 5 bases, and 4 bases lay outside the gene matches. Germline CDR1 and CDR2: SGHRS and YFSETQ. CDR3 in amino acids: CASRLTSGRGGELFF. The DNA of the CDR3 is TGCGCCAGCAGATTGACTAGCGGGAGGGGCGGGGAGCTGTTTTTT.

This clone was found a few times. The chain joins TRBV28 to TRBJ2-2, with D possibly matching TRBD2 (6 bases). The length of the CDR3 is 16 residues. Trimming took off 5 bases at V and 4 bases at J, with 17 bases between the two ends. The germline V gene encodes CDR1 MDHEN and CDR2 SYDVKM. The CDR3 DNA follows: TGTGCCAGCAGTGCCCGCGGCGGGATGCTCACCGGGGAGCTGTTTTTT. Its translation: CASSARGGMLTGELFF. Variable domain in full (rest from reference TRBV28 and TRBJ2-2): DVKVTQSSRYLVKRTGEKVFLECVQDMDHENMFWYRQDPGLGLRLIYFSYDVKMKEKGDIPEGYSVSREKKERFSLILESASTNQTSMYLCASSARGGMLTGELFFGEGSRLTVL.

This clone was observed a handful of times. The chain joins TRBV2 to TRBJ1-5, with 10 bases matching TRBD1. The trim removed 6 bases at V and 2 bases at J, leaving 7 bases unmatched. Germline V gene sequence: CDR1 SNHLY, CDR2 FYNNEI. CDR3 size: 16 residues. CDR3 sequence reads: CASSPGQGFGNQPQHF. The CDR3 DNA reads as TGTGCCAGCAGCCCGGGACAGGGGTTTGGCAATCAGCCCCAGCATTTT. Filled out from reference TRBV2 and TRBJ1-5, the complete variable domain reads EPEVTQTPSHQVTQMGQEVILRCVPISNHLYFYWYRQILGQKVEFLVSFYNNEISEKSEIFDDQFSVERPDGSNFTLKIRSTKLEDSAMYFCASSPGQGFGNQPQHFGDGTRLSIL.

This clone was seen a few times. This chain links TRBV9 with TRBJ2-1; 12 nucleotides align to TRBD2. V shed 4 bases and J 5 bases; nucleotides not matched to a gene: 4. This CDR3 contains 15 residues. CDR1 is SGDLS, CDR2 YYNGEE, per germline. The CDR3 spells CASSLRLAGDNEQFF. Here the CDR3 DNA reads TGTGCCAGCAGCCTCCGACTAGCGGGGGACAATGAGCAGTTCTTC.

Details on this clone: The final CDR3 position lacks the conserved phenylalanine or tryptophan, pointing to a likely read error. The chain uses TRBV18 and TRBJ2-7; 7 bases map to TRBD2. Germline V gene lookup returns CDR1 KGHSH and CDR2 LQKENI. The CDR3 spans 13 residues. With 2 bases clipped from V and 10 bases from J, the junction kept 8 bases outside the gene matches. The CDR3 region has the DNA TGTGCCAGCTCACCAATAGCGGGCGGGGAACAGTACCTC. Translated, it gives CASSPIAGGEQYL.

The chain combines TRBV6-5 with TRBJ2-7, with TRBD1 matching over 8 bases. The CDR3 loop spans 16 amino acids. Germline V gene data show CDR1 as MNHEY and CDR2 as SVGAGI. The V and J ends lost 4 bases and 2 bases, in that order; junction bases with no gene match: 10. The CDR3 loop is CASSSNRQGFAYEQYF. DNA of the CDR3: TGTGCCAGCAGTTCCAATAGACAGGGGTTCGCCTACGAGCAGTACTTC.

By share of the sample, this clone is medium-sized. The V gene is TRBV6-6, the J gene TRBJ2-3; no reliable D call. The CDR3 totals 14 residues. Germline CDR1 reads MNHNY; CDR2 reads SVGAGI (reference sequence). V gave up 3 bases and J gave up 3 bases, with 10 bases separating them. The CDR3 DNA is TGTGCCAGCAGTTATGGTCCGAGAACAGATACGCAGTATTTT. Protein sequence: CASSYGPRTDTQYF.

V and J are TRBV5-6 and TRBJ2-3; D not resolved. Germline CDR1 reads SGHDT; CDR2 reads YYEEEE. V was pared by 0 bases and J by 8 bases, with 10 bases between. This CDR3 is built from 13 residues. The DNA of the CDR3 is TGTGCCAGCAGCTTGGAACAGCACGGTACGCAGTATTTT. Its protein product is CASSLEQHGTQYF.

This sequence joins TRBV6-5 and TRBJ2-3; D unresolved. Germline V CDR1 and CDR2: MNHEY, SVGAGI. Between the trimmed V and J ends, which lost 4 bases and 0 bases, there was a span of 11 bases. The CDR3 is made up of 15 amino acids. The CDR3 sequence: CASSSLSTSTDTQYF. The CDR3 coding sequence is TGTGCCAGCAGTTCATTAAGTACTAGCACAGATACGCAGTATTTT.